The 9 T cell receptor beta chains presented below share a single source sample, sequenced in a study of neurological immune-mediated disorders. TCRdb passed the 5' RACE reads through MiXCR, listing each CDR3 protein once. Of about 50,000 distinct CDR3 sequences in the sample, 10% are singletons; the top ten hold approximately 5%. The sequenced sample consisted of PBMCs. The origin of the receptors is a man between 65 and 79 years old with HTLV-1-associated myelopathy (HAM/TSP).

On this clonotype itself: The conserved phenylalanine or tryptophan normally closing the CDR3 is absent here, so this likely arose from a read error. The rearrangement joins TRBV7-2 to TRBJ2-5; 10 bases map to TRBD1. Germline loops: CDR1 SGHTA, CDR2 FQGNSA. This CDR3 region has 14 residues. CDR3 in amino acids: CASSLTGGQETQYL. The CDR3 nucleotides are TGTGCCAGCAGCTTGACAGGGGGCCAAGAGACACAGTACTTA.

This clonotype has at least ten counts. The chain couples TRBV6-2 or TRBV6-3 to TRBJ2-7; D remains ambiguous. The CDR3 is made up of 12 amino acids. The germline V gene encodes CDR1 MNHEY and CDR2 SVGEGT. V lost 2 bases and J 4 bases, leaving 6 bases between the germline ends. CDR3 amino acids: CASSYVGYEQYF. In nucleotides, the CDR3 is TGTGCCAGCAGTTACGTCGGTTACGAGCAGTACTTC.

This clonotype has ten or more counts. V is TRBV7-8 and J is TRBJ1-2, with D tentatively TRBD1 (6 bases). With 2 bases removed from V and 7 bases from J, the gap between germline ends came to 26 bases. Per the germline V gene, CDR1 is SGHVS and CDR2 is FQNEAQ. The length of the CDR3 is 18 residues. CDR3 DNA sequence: TGTGCCAGCAGCTTAAGTAGGACAGCCGGCCATCGGTACTCTGGCTACACCTTC. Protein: CASSLSRTAGHRYSGYTF.

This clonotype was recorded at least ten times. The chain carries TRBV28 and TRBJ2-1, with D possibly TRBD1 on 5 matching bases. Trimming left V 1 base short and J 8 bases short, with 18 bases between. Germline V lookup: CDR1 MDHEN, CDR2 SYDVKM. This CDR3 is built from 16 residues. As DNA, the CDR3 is TGTGCCAGCAGTTTATTAAGGAACCTCAGGGCCCATGAGCAGTTCTTC. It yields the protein CASSLLRNLRAHEQFF.

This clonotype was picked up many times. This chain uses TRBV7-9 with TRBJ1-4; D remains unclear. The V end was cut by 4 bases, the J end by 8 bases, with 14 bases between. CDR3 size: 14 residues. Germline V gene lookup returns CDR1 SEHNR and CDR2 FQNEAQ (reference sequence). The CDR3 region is CASSSPGAKEKLFF. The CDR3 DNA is TGTGCCAGCAGCTCTCCGGGAGCGAAAGAAAAACTGTTTTTT.

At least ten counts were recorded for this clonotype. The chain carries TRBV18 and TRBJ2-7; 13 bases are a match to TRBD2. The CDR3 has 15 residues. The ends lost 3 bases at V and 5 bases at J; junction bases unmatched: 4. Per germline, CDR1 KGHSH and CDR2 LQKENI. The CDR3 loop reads CASSPGLAGVDEQYF. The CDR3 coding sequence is TGTGCCAGCTCACCCGGACTAGCGGGAGTCGACGAGCAGTACTTC.

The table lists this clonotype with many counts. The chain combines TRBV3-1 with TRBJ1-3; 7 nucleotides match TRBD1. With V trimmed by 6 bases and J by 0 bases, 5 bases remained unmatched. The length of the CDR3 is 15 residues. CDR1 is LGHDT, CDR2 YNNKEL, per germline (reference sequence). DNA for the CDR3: TGTGCCAGCAGTCCTGGGACAGTCTCTGGAAACACCATATATTTT. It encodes CASSPGTVSGNTIYF.

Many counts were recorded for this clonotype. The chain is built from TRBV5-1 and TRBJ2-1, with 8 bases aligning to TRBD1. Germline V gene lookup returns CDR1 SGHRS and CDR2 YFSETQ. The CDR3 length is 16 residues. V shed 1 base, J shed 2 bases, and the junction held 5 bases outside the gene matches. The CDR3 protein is CASSLLGQGPYNEQFF. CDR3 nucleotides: TGCGCCAGCAGCTTGCTCGGACAGGGTCCCTACAATGAGCAGTTCTTC.

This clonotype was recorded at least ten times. The CDR3 is CASSLDRRTSRSEQFF. As DNA, the CDR3 is TGTGCCAGCAGCTTGGATCGTCGGACTAGTCGGAGTGAGCAGTTCTTC. The rearrangement uses TRBV7-2 and TRBJ2-1, with TRBD2 identical over 7 bases. V shed 3 bases, J shed 9 bases, and the junction held 14 bases outside the gene matches. The germline CDR1 and CDR2 sequences are SGHTA and FQGNSA. The CDR3 consists of 16 residues. The entire variable domain, with the rest obtained from reference TRBV7-2 and TRBJ2-1, is as follows: GAGVSQSPSNKVTEKGKDVELRCDPISGHTALYWYRQSLGQGLEFLIYFQGNSAPDKSGLPSDRFSAERTGGSVSTLTIQRTQQEDSAVYLCASSLDRRTSRSEQFFGPGTRLTVL.